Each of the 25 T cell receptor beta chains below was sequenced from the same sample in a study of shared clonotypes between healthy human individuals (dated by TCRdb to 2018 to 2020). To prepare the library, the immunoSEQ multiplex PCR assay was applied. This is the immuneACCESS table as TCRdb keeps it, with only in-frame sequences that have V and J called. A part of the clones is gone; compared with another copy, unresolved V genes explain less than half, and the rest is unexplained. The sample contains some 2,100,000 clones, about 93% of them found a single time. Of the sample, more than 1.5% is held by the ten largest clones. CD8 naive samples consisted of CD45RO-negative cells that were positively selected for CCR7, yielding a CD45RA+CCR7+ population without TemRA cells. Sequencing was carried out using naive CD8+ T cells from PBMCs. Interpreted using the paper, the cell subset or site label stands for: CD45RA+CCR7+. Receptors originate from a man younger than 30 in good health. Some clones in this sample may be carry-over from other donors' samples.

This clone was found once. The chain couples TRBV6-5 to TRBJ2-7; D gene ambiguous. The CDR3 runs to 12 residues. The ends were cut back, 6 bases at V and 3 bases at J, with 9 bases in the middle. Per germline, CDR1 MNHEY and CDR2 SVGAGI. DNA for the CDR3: TGTGCCAGCAGCAACGGATTCTACGAGCAGTACTTC. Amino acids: CASSNGFYEQYF.

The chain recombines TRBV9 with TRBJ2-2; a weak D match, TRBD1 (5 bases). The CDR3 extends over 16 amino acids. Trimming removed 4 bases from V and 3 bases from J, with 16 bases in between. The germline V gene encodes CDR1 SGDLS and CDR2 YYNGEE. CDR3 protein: CASSPPSRVYTGELFF. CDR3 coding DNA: TGTGCCAGCAGCCCCCCGTCCAGGGTGTACACCGGGGAGCTGTTTTTT.

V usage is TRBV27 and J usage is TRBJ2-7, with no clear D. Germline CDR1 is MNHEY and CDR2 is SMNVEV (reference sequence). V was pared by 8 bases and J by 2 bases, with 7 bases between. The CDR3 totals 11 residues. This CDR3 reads CASAAPYEQYF. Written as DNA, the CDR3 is TGTGCCAGCGCAGCACCCTACGAGCAGTACTTC.

CDR3 bases: TGTGCCAGCAGCTCCCGAGCGGCAGGTGGAGGTTACGAGCAGTACTTC. It specifies CASSSRAAGGGYEQYF. The V call is TRBV7-9, the J call TRBJ2-7, with D maybe TRBD2 (5 bases). V was shortened by 4 bases and J by 4 bases, with 20 bases between the two germline ends. The CDR3 covers 16 residues. The germline gives CDR1 SEHNR, CDR2 FQNEAQ (reference sequence).

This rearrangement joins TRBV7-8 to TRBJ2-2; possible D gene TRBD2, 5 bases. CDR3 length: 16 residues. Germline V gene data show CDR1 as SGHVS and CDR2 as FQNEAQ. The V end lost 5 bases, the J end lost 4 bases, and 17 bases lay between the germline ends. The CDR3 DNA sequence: TGTGCCAGCAGCCCCGTTGGTCAAGGGAGCACCGGGGAGCTGTTTTTT. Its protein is CASSPVGQGSTGELFF.

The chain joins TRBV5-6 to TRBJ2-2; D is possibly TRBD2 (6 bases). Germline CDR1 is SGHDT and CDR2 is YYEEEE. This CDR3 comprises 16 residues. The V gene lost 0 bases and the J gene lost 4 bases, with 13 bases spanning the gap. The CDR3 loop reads CASSLGGGIVTGELFF. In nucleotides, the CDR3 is TGTGCCAGCAGCTTGGGAGGCGGGATAGTCACCGGGGAGCTGTTTTTT. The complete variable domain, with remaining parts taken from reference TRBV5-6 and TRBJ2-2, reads DAGVTQSPTHLIKTRGQQVTLRCSPKSGHDTVSWYQQALGQGPQFIFQYYEEEERQRGNFPDRFSGHQFPNYSSELNVNALLLGDSALYLCASSLGGGIVTGELFFGEGSRLTVL.

The CDR3 loop reads CASSGAAGELFF. CDR3 DNA sequence: TGTGCCAGCAGCGGGGCGGCCGGGGAGCTGTTTTTT. The chain uses TRBV27 and TRBJ2-2, with D tentatively TRBD1 or TRBD2 (5 bases each). V gave up 6 bases and J gave up 6 bases, with 8 bases separating them. The CDR3 spans 12 residues. Germline V gene lookup returns CDR1 MNHEY and CDR2 SMNVEV (reference sequence).

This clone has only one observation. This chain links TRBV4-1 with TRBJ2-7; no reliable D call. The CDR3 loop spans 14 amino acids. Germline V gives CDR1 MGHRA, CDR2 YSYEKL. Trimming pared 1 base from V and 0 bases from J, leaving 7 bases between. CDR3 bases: TGCGCCAGCAGCCAAGTTTGGGGCTCCTACGAGCAGTACTTC. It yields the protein CASSQVWGSYEQYF.

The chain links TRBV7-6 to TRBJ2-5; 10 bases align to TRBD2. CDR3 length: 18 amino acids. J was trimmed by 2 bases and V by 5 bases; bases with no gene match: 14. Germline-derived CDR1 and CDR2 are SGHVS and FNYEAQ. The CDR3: CASSPFASGRLSQETQYF. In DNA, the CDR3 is TGTGCCAGCAGCCCCTTCGCTAGCGGGAGACTCTCTCAAGAGACCCAGTACTTC. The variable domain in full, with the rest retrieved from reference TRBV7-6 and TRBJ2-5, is GAGVSQSPRYKVTKRGQDVALRCDPISGHVSLYWYRQALGQGPEFLTYFNYEAQQDKSGLPNDRFSAERPEGSISTLTIQRTEQRDSAMYRCASSPFASGRLSQETQYFGPGTRLLVL.

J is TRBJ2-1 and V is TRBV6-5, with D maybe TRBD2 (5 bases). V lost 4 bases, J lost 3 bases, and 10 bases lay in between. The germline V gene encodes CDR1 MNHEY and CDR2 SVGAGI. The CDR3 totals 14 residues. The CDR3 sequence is CASSSSDYYNEQFF. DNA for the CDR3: TGTGCCAGCAGTTCCTCTGACTACTACAATGAGCAGTTCTTC.

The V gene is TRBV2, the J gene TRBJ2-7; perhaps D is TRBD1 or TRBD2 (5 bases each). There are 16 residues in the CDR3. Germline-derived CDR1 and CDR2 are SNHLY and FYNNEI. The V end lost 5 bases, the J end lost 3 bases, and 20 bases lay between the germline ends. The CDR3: CASSHRGPRDLYEQYF. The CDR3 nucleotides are TGTGCCAGCAGTCATCGGGGACCTAGGGACCTCTACGAGCAGTACTTC.

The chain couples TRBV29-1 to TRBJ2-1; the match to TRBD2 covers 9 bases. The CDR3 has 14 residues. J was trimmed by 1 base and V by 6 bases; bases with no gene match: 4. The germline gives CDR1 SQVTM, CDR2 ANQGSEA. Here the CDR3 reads CSVVAGVSYNEQFF. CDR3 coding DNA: TGCAGCGTGGTAGCGGGAGTATCCTACAATGAGCAGTTCTTC.

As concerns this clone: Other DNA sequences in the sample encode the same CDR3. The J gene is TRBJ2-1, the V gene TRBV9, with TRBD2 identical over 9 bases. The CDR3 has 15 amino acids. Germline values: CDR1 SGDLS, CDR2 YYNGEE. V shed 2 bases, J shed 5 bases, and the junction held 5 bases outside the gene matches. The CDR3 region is CASSVASGVNNEQFF. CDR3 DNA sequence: TGTGCCAGCAGCGTGGCTAGCGGGGTTAACAATGAGCAGTTCTTC.

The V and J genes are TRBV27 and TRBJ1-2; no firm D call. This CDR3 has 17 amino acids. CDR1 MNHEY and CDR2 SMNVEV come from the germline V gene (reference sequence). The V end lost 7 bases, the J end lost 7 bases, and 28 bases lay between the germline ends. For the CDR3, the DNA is TGTGCCAGCACACCTCGCGTAGGTCAGTCAGGTTCGGGTGGCTACACCTTC. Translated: CASTPRVGQSGSGGYTF.

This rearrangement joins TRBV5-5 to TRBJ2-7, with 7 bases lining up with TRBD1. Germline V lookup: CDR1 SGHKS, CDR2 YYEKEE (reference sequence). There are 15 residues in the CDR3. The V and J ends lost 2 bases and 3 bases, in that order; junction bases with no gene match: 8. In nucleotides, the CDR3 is TGTGCCAGCAGCTTTTGGGACAGTGGATTCTACGAGCAGTACTTC. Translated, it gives CASSFWDSGFYEQYF.

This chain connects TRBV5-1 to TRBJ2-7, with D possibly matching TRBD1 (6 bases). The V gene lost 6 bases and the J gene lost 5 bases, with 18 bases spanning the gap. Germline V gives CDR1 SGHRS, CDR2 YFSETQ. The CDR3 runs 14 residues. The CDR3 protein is CASKETGHQNEQYF. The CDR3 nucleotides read TGCGCCAGCAAAGAGACGGGACACCAGAACGAGCAGTACTTC.

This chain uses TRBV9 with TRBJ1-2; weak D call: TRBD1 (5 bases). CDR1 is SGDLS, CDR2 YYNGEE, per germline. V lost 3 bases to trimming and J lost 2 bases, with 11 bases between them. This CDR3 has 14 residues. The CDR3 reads CASSAGMGNYGYTF. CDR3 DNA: TGTGCCAGCAGCGCAGGGATGGGGAACTATGGCTACACCTTC.

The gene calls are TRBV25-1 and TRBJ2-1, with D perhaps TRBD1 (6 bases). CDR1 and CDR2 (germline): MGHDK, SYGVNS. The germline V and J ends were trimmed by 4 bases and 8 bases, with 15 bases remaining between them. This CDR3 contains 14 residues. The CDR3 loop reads CASSVGLGAHEQFF. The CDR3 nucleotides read TGTGCCAGCAGTGTCGGATTGGGGGCCCATGAGCAGTTCTTC.

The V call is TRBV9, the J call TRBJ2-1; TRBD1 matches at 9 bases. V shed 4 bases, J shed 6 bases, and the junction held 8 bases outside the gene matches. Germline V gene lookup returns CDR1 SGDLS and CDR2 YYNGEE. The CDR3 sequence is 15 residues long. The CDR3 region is CASSLGTGLFNEQFF. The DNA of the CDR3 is TGTGCCAGCAGCTTAGGGACAGGGTTATTCAATGAGCAGTTCTTC.

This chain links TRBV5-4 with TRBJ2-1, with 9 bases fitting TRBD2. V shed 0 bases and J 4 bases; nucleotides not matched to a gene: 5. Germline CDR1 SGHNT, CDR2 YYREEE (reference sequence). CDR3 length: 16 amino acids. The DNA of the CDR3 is TGTGCCAGCAGCTTGGTGCTAGCGGGACTATACAATGAGCAGTTCTTC. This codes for CASSLVLAGLYNEQFF.

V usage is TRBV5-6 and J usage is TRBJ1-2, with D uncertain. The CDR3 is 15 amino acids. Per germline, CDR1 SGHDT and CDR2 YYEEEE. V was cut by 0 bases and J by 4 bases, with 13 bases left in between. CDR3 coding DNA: TGTGCCAGCAGCTTGGGACCCCAGAGTTCCTATGGCTACACCTTC. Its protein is CASSLGPQSSYGYTF.

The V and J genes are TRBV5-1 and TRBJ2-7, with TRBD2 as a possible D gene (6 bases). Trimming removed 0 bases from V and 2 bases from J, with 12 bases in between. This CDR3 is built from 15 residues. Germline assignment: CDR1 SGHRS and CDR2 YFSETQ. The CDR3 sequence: CASSLEGTSTYEQYF. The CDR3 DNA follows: TGCGCCAGCAGCTTGGAGGGGACTTCCACCTACGAGCAGTACTTC.

The CDR3 nucleotides read TGTGCCAGCAGGGAGAGCGGGAGCGAATACAATGAGCAGTTCTTC. Its translation: CASRESGSEYNEQFF. The chain recombines TRBV6-5 with TRBJ2-1, with TRBD2 identical over 8 bases. The CDR3 spans 15 residues. Trimming cost V 6 bases and J 4 bases; bases outside gene matches: 8. Per the germline V gene, CDR1 is MNHEY and CDR2 is SVGAGI.

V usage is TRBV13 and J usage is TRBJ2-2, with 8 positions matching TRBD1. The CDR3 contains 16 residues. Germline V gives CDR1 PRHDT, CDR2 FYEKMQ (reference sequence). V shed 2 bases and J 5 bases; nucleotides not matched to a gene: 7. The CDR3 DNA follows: TGTGCCAGCAGCTTACCTACAGGGGGTCGGACCGGGGAGCTGTTTTTT. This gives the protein CASSLPTGGRTGELFF.

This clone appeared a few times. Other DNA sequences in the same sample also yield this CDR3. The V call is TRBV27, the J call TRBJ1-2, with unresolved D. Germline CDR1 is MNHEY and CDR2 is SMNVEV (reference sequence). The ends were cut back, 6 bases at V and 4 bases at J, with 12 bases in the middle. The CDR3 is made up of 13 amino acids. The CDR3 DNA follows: TGTGCCAGCAGCCAGACTCGGGGCTATGGCTACACCTTC. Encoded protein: CASSQTRGYGYTF.